This T cell receptor beta chain was identified in a study of cytomegalovirus exposure and HLA in healthy donors. For this clone: The antigen is undetermined.

The germline gives CDR1 SEHNR, CDR2 FQNEAQ (reference sequence). This CDR3 is built from 17 residues. With 3 bases clipped from V and 3 bases from J, the junction kept 11 bases outside the gene matches. Study-level findings and limits: Later work found most CMV-associated TCR beta chains apparently HLA-restricted.

The PCR made use of 60 Vbeta and 13 Jbeta primers. Produced via immunoSEQ multiplex PCR; TCRdb's table is partial and in-frame only. This repertoire shows 200,000 to 250,000 clones, approximately 83% found once; its top ten account for over 0.65%. This receptor was identified in a boy younger than 10 in good health and CMV-seronegative. V gene TRBV7-9 combines with J gene TRBJ2-5, with 9 nucleotides matching TRBD2. Sequencing was done on a sample of PBMCs. CDR3 nucleotides: TGTGCCAGCAGCTTCCCATGGGCGGGAGGGCCAAAAGAGACCCAGTACTTC. The encoded protein is CASSFPWAGGPKETQYF.